This TCR beta chain was found in a study of cytomegalovirus exposure and HLA in healthy donors. Study background: A subsequent analysis reported that the 120 validation repertoires were produced on the same platform that had also been used for the approximately 700 first-cohort repertoires. Study outcomes and limitations: In vitro experiments confirmed that a few CMV-associated chains were specific for CMV antigens.

In the case of this clone: Its antigen remains unidentified.

V was cut by 0 bases and J by 8 bases, with 16 bases left in between. Per germline, CDR1 MNHEY and CDR2 SMNVEV (reference sequence). The CDR3 is made up of 15 amino acids. This table comes from immunoSEQ multiplex PCR, and its TCRdb copy is limited to in-frame clones, with some not included. The profile shows about 260,000 clones, about 90% of them singletons. Sequenced: PBMCs. The rearrangement links TRBV27 to TRBJ1-2; D may be TRBD1 (6 bases). The sequence derives from a woman aged 25 to 39 in good health and CMV-seronegative. The DNA of the CDR3 is TGTGCCAGCAGTTTATCGATGGCAGGGGCTCTCGGCTACACCTTC. It is translated as CASSLSMAGALGYTF.